Given below is one T cell receptor (beta chain) in context. The data were taken from a study of identical twins. The junction had 5 bases not matched to a gene; V was cut back by 3 bases and J by 2 bases. This CDR3 comprises 15 residues. TCRdb used MiXCR to reprocess the 5' RACE reads, holding one entry per CDR3 protein. The sample includes hundreds of thousands of distinct CDR3 sequences, approximately 6.1% of them seen just once. Sequenced material: naive T cells sorted from blood. The gene calls are TRBV12-3 or TRBV12-4 and TRBJ1-1; 8 positions agree with TRBD1. This receptor was obtained from a man between 18 and 29 years old in good health. CDR3: CASSFMGTGNTEAFF. The CDR3 DNA reads as TGTGCCAGCAGTTTTATGGGGACAGGCAACACTGAAGCTTTCTTT.